Many counts were recorded for the clone carrying this T cell receptor beta chain. Its cognate antigen is unknown. RNA transcripts served as the template for amplifying TCR beta CDR3 regions. An initial round of RT-PCR targeting the TCR CDR3 relied on the HTBI primer set. From the multiplex PCR reads, TCRdb called clonotypes with MiXCR, one entry per CDR3 protein. This table has 450,000 to 650,000 distinct CDR3 sequences, around 14% appearing once. Diagnosing involved the use of clinical symptoms, serum thyroxine and TRAb, thyroid ultrasound and orbital computed tomography. Isolation of PBMCs was performed on around 9.4 ml fresh peripheral blood. The sample is drawn from a study of T cells in Graves' hyperthyroidism and ophthalmopathy. Findings and caveats of the study: Blood also showed most of the thyroid clonotypes that were expanded above 0.001. Patients with ophthalmopathy were separated from those with stable hyperthyroidism by a 13 V-J model.

There are 16 residues in the CDR3. V gave up 0 bases and J gave up 3 bases, with 15 bases separating them. Germline V gives CDR1 LGHDT, CDR2 YNNKEL (reference sequence). Material: blood. This chain uses TRBV3-1 with TRBJ2-7; D call uncertain. This receptor was obtained from a woman under 30 with Graves' ophthalmopathy. CDR3 residues: CASSQDPVGVDYEQYF. CDR3 DNA: TGTGCCAGCAGCCAAGATCCTGTCGGCGTAGACTACGAGCAGTACTTC.